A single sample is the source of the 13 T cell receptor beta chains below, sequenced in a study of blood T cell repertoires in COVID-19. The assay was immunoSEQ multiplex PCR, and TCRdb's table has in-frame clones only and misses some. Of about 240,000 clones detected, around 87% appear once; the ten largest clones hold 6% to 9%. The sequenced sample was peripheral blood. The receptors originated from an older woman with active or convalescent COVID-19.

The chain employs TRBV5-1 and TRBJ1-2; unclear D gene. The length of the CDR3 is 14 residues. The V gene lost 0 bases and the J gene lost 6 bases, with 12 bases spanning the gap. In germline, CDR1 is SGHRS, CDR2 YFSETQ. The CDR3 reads CASSLGEPSNGYTF. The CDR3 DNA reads TGCGCCAGCAGCTTGGGGGAGCCAAGTAATGGCTACACCTTC.

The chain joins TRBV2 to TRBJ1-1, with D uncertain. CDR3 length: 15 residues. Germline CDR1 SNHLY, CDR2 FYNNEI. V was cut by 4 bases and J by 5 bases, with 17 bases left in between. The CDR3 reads CASSGVGVGSTEAFF. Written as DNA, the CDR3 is TGTGCCAGCAGTGGAGTCGGGGTCGGGAGTACTGAAGCTTTCTTT.

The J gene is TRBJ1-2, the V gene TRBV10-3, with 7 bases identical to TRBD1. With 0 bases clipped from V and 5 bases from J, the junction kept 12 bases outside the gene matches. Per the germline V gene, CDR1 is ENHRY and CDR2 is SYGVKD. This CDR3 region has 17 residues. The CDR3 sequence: CAISESEPGTAAYGYTF. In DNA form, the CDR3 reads TGTGCCATCAGTGAGTCAGAGCCAGGGACAGCGGCGTATGGCTACACCTTC.

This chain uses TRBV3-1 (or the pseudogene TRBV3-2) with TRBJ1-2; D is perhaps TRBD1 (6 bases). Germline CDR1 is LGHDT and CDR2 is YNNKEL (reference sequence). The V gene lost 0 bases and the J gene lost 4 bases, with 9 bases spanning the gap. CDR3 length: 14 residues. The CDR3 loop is CASSQERGAYGYTF. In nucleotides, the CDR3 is TGTGCCAGCAGCCAAGAGCGGGGGGCCTATGGCTACACCTTC.

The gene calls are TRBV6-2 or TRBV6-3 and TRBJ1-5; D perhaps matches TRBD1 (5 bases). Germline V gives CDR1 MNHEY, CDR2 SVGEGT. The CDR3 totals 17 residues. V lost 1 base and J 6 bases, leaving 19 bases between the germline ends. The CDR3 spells CASSYYSGTGKSQPQHF. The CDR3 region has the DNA TGTGCCAGCAGTTACTACTCTGGTACAGGAAAATCTCAGCCCCAGCATTTT.

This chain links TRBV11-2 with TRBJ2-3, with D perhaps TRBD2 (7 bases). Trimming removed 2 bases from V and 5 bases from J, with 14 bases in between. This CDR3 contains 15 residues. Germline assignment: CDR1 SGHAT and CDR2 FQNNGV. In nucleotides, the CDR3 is TGTGCCAGCAGCTTACGAGGGGGGGCTGTAGATACGCAGTATTTT. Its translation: CASSLRGGAVDTQYF.

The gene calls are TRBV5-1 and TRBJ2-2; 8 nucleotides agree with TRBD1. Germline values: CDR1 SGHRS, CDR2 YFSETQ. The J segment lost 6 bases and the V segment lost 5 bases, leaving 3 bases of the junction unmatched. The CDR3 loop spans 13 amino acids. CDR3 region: CASRQGAAGELFF. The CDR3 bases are TGCGCCAGCAGGCAGGGGGCGGCCGGGGAGCTGTTTTTT.

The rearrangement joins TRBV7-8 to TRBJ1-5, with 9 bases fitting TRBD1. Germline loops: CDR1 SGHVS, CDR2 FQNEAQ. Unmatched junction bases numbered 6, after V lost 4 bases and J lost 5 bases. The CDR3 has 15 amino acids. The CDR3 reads CASSWTGANDQPQHF. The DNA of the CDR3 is TGTGCCAGCAGCTGGACAGGGGCTAATGATCAGCCCCAGCATTTT.

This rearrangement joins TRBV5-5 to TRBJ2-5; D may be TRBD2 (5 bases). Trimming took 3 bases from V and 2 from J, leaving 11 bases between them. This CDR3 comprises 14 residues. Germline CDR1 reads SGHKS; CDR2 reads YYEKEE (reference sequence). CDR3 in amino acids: CASSSIGVQETQYF. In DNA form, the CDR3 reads TGTGCCAGCAGCTCGATCGGGGTACAAGAGACCCAGTACTTC.

The CDR3 DNA is TGTGCCAGCAGCTCGGGACAGAGGCCTCGGCAAGAGACCCAGTACTTC. Translating it yields CASSSGQRPRQETQYF. This chain joins TRBV7-2 and TRBJ2-5; TRBD1 matches at 7 bases. The CDR3 loop spans 16 amino acids. Germline lookup yields CDR1 SGHTA and CDR2 FQGNSA. V shed 4 bases, J shed 2 bases, and the junction held 10 bases outside the gene matches.

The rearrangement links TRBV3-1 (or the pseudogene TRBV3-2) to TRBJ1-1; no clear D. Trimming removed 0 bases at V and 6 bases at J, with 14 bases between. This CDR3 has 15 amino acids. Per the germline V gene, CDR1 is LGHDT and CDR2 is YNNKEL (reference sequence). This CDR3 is CASSQDLGGLAEAFF. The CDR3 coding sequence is TGTGCCAGCAGCCAAGATCTGGGAGGATTGGCTGAAGCTTTCTTT.

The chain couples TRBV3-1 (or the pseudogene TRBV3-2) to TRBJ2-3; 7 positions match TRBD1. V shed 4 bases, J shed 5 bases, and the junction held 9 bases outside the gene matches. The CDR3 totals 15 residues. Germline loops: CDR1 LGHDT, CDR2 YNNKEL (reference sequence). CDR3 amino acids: CASSLRTGIQDTQYF. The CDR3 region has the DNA TGTGCCAGCAGCCTCAGGACAGGTATCCAAGATACGCAGTATTTT.

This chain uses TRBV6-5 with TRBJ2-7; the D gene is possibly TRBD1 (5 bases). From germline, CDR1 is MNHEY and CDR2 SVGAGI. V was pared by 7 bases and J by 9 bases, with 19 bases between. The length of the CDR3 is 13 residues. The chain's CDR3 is CASMAVWGKMQYF. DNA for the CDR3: TGTGCCAGCATGGCTGTTTGGGGCAAGATGCAGTACTTC.